Each of the 8 T cell receptor beta chains below was sequenced from the same sample in a study of tissue T cells after allogeneic stem cell transplantation. Clones were sequenced by immunoSEQ multiplex PCR, and TCRdb holds only the in-frame ones, with some missing. The repertoire consists of approximately 4,100 clones, with roughly half occurring once and the leading ten covering under 40%. Sample time point: mouse harvest day 14 after allogeneic transplant. Mouse grafts combined 10^7 T-cell-depleted bone marrow cells with 10^6 splenic CD5+ T cells. The sample was lymph node tissue. These receptors all come from a female BALB/c mouse given C57BL/6 T cells with graft-versus-host disease after an allogeneic hematopoietic cell transplant.

Regarding this clone: Gene names follow the mouse nomenclature. Read data end 1 residue before the CDR3 end; the end is taken from the germline J gene. This chain connects TRBV12-2 to TRBJ2-4, with 13 bases identical to TRBD2. Germline lookup yields CDR1 SGHLS and CDR2 HYDKME. V lost 4 bases, J lost 0 bases, and 3 bases stayed unmatched. The length of the CDR3 is 16 residues. The part of the CDR3 DNA that was read is TGTGCCAGCTCCTTGGGACTGGGGGGGAGTCAAAACACCTTGTAC. Translating gives CASSLGLGGSQNTLY. In full, the CDR3 reads CASSLGLGGSQNTLYF.

Worth noting for this clone: Any gene name here is a mouse gene name. The CDR3 end lies 1 residue beyond the end of the read and is filled in from the germline J gene. The V and J genes are TRBV16 and TRBJ2-1; TRBD1 matches 7 bases. This CDR3 region has 13 residues. Germline V gene sequence: CDR1 SGHSA, CDR2 FRNQAP. The V gene end was trimmed by 5 bases and the J gene end by 4 bases; junction bases not matched to a gene: 2. CDR3 sequence: CASSGGQYAEQFF. The CDR3 DNA, read in part, is TGTGCAAGCAGCGGGGGACAGTATGCTGAGCAGTTC.

Note on this clone: Germline and genes: mouse. The read is 1 residue too short to cover the CDR3 end, so that end is filled in from the germline J gene. The chain recombines TRBV26 with TRBJ2-3; TRBD1 aligns across 8 bases. With V trimmed by 0 bases and J by 1 base, 3 bases remained unmatched. Looked up from germline, CDR1 is KGHPV and CDR2 is FQNQEV (reference sequence). The CDR3 covers 16 residues. The CDR3 DNA, read in part, is TGTGCCAGCAGTCTGTCGACACAGGGGGGTGCAGAAACGCTGTAT. Protein sequence: CASSLSTQGGAETLY. The full CDR3 sequence reads CASSLSTQGGAETLYF.

This clone was observed a handful of times. Gene names are the mouse ones. The sequenced fragment ends 1 residue before the CDR3 boundary, so the rest is inferred from the germline J gene. The chain is built from TRBV13-1 and TRBJ1-3, with D unclear. CDR1 and CDR2 (germline): NSHNY, SYGAGN. V was trimmed by 2 bases and J by 0 bases, leaving 3 bases between them. The CDR3 contains 13 residues. CDR3 region: CASSEVSGNTLYF. CDR3 bases read: TGTGCCAGCAGTGAGGTTTCTGGAAATACGCTCTAT.

In this sample, this clone is large. Gene and germline names: mouse. The observed sequence ends 1 residue before the CDR3 terminus, with the missing tail filled in from the germline J gene. The chain recombines TRBV29 with TRBJ2-7; TRBD1 aligns across 10 bases. With V trimmed by 4 bases and J by 7 bases, 4 bases remained unmatched. Germline V CDR1 and CDR2: MSHET, SYDVDS. The CDR3 has 13 residues. CDR3 protein: CASSSGTGDEQYF. The DNA read from the CDR3 is TGTGCTAGCAGTTCAGGGACAGGGGACGAACAGTAC.

A few counts support this clone. Gene names follow the mouse nomenclature. The CDR3 is cut off 1 residue early in the read; its end comes from the germline J gene. The V and J genes are TRBV12-2 and TRBJ2-7; D is undetermined. Deletions cut 0 bases from V and 4 bases from J, with 6 bases between. CDR3 length: 12 amino acids. Germline V CDR1 and CDR2: SGHLS, HYDKME. The CDR3 is CASSLAGYEQYF. The part of the CDR3 DNA that was read is TGTGCCAGCTCTCTCGCGGGTTATGAACAGTAC.

On this clone: Gene labels here are mouse ones. With the read ending 1 residue before the CDR3 end, the germline J gene is used to fill in that end. J is TRBJ2-2 and V is TRBV4, with 7 bases identical to TRBD1. From germline, CDR1 is LGHDT and CDR2 YNNKQL (reference sequence). The CDR3 has 13 residues. The sequenced CDR3 bases are TGTGAAACCGGGACAGCAAACACCGGGCAGCTCTAC. This gives the protein CETGTANTGQLY. The whole CDR3 protein reads CETGTANTGQLYF.

This clone is classed as large. Mouse gene names and germline throughout. Read sequence stops 1 residue before the CDR3 end, and the germline J gene provides the missing end. This sequence joins TRBV14 and TRBJ2-7; D is uncertain. Germline V lookup: CDR1 SGHDT, CDR2 FRDEAV. V lost 1 base and J lost 4, with 6 bases in between. CDR3 size: 12 residues. CDR3 in amino acids: CASSFPKYEQYF. Partial CDR3 DNA: TGTGCCAGCAGTTTCCCCAAATATGAACAGTAC.